This T cell receptor (beta chain) was documented in a study of cytomegalovirus exposure and HLA in healthy donors. Repertoires were generated with immunoSEQ multiplex PCR, while TCRdb's copy carries only in-frame clones and drops some. The sample has around 300,000 clones, roughly 90% seen once; the top ten hold 1.2%. V lost 6 bases and J 3 bases, leaving 14 bases between the germline ends. Germline CDR1 and CDR2: MNHNS and SASEGT. The CDR3 is 15 amino acids. The V gene is TRBV6-1, the J gene TRBJ1-4; possible D gene TRBD1, 6 bases. The clonotype originates from a woman in her 30s in good health and CMV-seropositive. What was sequenced was PBMCs. CDR3 in amino acids: CASRSSQGSNEKLFF. The CDR3 bases are TGTGCCAGCAGGTCATCACAGGGCTCTAATGAAAAACTGTTTTTT.